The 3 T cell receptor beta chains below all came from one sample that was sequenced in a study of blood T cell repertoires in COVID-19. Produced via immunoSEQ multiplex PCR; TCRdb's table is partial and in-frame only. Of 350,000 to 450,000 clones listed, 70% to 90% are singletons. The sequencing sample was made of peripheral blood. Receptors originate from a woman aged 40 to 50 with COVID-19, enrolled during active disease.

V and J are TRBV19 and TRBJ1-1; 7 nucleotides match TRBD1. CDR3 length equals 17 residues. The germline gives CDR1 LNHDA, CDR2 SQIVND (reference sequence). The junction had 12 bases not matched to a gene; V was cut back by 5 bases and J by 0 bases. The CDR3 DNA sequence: TGTGCCAGTAGTGGGCAGGGGGTGGTCGGACTGAACACTGAAGCTTTCTTT. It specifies CASSGQGVVGLNTEAFF.

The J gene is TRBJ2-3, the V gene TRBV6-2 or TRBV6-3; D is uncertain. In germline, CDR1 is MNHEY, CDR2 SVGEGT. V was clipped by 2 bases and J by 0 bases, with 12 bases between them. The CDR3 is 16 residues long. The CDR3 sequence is CASSYSSNPSTDTQYF. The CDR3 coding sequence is TGTGCCAGCAGTTACAGTTCTAACCCTAGCACAGATACGCAGTATTTT.

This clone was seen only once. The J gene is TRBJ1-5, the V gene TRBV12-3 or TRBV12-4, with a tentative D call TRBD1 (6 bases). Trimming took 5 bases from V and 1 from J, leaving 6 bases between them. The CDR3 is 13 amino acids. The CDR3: CASSDRSNQPQHF. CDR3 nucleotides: TGTGCCAGCAGTGACAGGAGCAATCAGCCCCAGCATTTT.